What follows are 10 T cell receptor beta chains derived from one specimen sequenced in a study of T-cell reconstitution after alpha-beta-depleted transplantation in children. A library of TCRbeta sequences, prepared with unique molecular identifiers, was generated. TCRdb used MiXCR to reprocess the PCR reads, holding one entry per CDR3 protein. The sample includes 780,000 or so distinct CDR3 sequences, roughly 15% of them seen just once. The sequencing here drew on PBMCs, mostly from graft donor cells, taken 360 days after TCRalphabeta/CD19-depleted stem cell transplant. These receptors came from a male patient between 5 and 17 years old who had a stem cell transplant for acute lymphoblastic leukemia, so the T cells may come from the graft donor.

The V call is TRBV4-1, the J call TRBJ2-7; 11 bases agree with TRBD2. J gave up 2 bases and V 2 bases, and 5 bases lay outside the gene matches. The CDR3 has 16 amino acids. Germline V gene lookup returns CDR1 MGHRA and CDR2 YSYEKL. CDR3 bases: TGCGCCAGCAGCCAACCGACTAGCGGGAAACCCTACGAGCAGTACTTC. Its translation: CASSQPTSGKPYEQYF.

This clonotype was counted a few times. J is TRBJ2-1 and V is TRBV12-3 or TRBV12-4; D perhaps matches TRBD2 (6 bases). This CDR3 has 17 residues. V lost 0 bases and J lost 8, with 20 bases in between. The CDR3 DNA reads as TGTGCCAGCAGTTTAGCGCTCGGGACTCCCGTAAGCGATGAGCAGTTCTTC. Protein: CASSLALGTPVSDEQFF.

The sample holds a few counts of this clonotype. This chain joins TRBV5-1 and TRBJ2-4; 9 nucleotides align to TRBD1. V was pared by 4 bases and J by 1 base, with 6 bases of the junction left unmatched. Germline CDR1 and CDR2: SGHRS and YFSETQ. The CDR3 has 16 amino acids. CDR3 residues: CASSRDRVGAKNIQYF. CDR3 DNA: TGCGCCAGCAGCCGGGACAGGGTAGGGGCCAAAAACATTCAGTACTTC.

This clonotype occurred many times. The chain couples TRBV5-1 to TRBJ2-1; no reliable D call. Germline V gene sequence: CDR1 SGHRS, CDR2 YFSETQ. The V end lost 1 base, the J end lost 3 bases, and 8 bases lay between the germline ends. This CDR3 has 14 residues. CDR3 loop: CASSLSRIYNEQFF. The CDR3 DNA reads as TGCGCCAGCAGCTTGTCTCGGATCTACAATGAGCAGTTCTTC.

This clonotype was observed a few times. J is TRBJ2-3 and V is TRBV18; 13 nucleotides align to TRBD2. The junction had 9 bases not matched to a gene; V was cut back by 4 bases and J by 2 bases. This CDR3 spans 18 amino acids. The V gene's germline CDR1 is KGHSH and CDR2 LQKENI. This chain's CDR3 is CASSLGLAGALSTDTQYF. CDR3 DNA sequence: TGTGCCAGCTCACTCGGACTAGCGGGGGCCCTCTCCACAGATACGCAGTATTTT.

This clonotype occurred a few times. The chain recombines TRBV19 with TRBJ1-1, with no clear D. CDR3 length: 14 amino acids. Between the trimmed V and J ends, which lost 2 bases and 3 bases, there was a span of 10 bases. Germline V gene sequence: CDR1 LNHDA, CDR2 SQIVND (reference sequence). The CDR3 loop reads CASSIFVGYTEAFF. The CDR3 DNA is TGTGCCAGTAGTATATTCGTGGGTTACACTGAAGCTTTCTTT.

The chain combines TRBV7-8 with TRBJ1-5, with 9 positions matching TRBD1. Germline lookup yields CDR1 SGHVS and CDR2 FQNEAQ. CDR3 size: 19 residues. The V gene end was trimmed by 1 base and the J gene end by 3 bases; junction bases not matched to a gene: 13. CDR3 sequence reads: CASSLGPGQGGKNNQPQHF. The CDR3 bases are TGTGCCAGCAGCTTAGGACCGGGACAGGGAGGTAAAAACAATCAGCCCCAGCATTTT.

This clonotype was observed a handful of times. This sequence joins TRBV5-1 and TRBJ2-1, with D perhaps TRBD2 (6 bases). CDR3 length: 15 residues. CDR1 is SGHRS, CDR2 YFSETQ, per germline. Deletions cut 1 base from V and 4 bases from J, with 12 bases between. The DNA for the CDR3 is TGCGCCAGCAGCTTGTCACTAGCTAAATACAATGAGCAGTTCTTC. It encodes CASSLSLAKYNEQFF.

The J gene is TRBJ2-7, the V gene TRBV6-5, with 15 bases lining up with TRBD2. Germline CDR1 reads MNHEY; CDR2 reads SVGAGI. The CDR3 totals 18 residues. V dropped 0 bases and J dropped 3; count of bases not matched to a gene: 6. The chain's CDR3 is CASSYSGLAGGDSYEQYF. The DNA of the CDR3 is TGTGCCAGCAGTTACTCGGGACTAGCGGGAGGAGATAGCTACGAGCAGTACTTC.

This chain joins TRBV4-2 and TRBJ2-7; D tentatively fits TRBD1 or TRBD2 (5 bases each). This CDR3 contains 14 residues. The V gene's germline CDR1 is LGHNA and CDR2 YNFKEQ. The V gene lost 5 bases and the J gene lost 3 bases, with 14 bases spanning the gap. This chain's CDR3 is CASSKRDGNYEQYF. DNA for the CDR3: TGTGCCAGCAGCAAACGGGACGGTAACTACGAGCAGTACTTC.